This is a list of T cell receptor beta chains from one sample in a study of identical twins. MiXCR, applied by TCRdb to the 5' RACE reads, yields one record per CDR3 protein. The sample holds 460,000 or so distinct CDR3 sequences, around 14% seen once. This sample also belongs to another study, concerning yellow fever vaccine responses in identical twins.

Sequencing was done on a sample of CD4+ T cells sorted from blood. Receptors originate from a woman younger than 30 in good health. CDR3s include the opening cysteine and the closing phenylalanine or tryptophan. The order of the fields is CDR3 protein, CDR3 DNA, J gene, clone size, D gene, V gene. D genes are given only for firm matches. Clone size is given for some rows only: seen once, a few or many times, or a class if the clone is expanded.

CASSLAGRGETQYF | TGTGCCAGCAGTTTAGCGGGGAGGGGGGAGACCCAGTACTTC | TRBJ2-5 | . | TRBD2 | TRBV6-2/TRBV6-3
CASSLGFGGPTEAFF | TGTGCCAGCAGCTTAGGATTCGGGGGTCCCACTGAAGCTTTCTTT | TRBJ1-1 | few | . | TRBV7-9
CSAMLSGTGHEQYF | TGCAGTGCTATGCTATCCGGGACAGGGCACGAGCAGTACTTC | TRBJ2-7 | . | TRBD1 | TRBV20-1
CASSLLATGTNKQFF | TGTGCCAGCAGTTTACTTGCGACAGGTACAAATAAGCAGTTCTTC | TRBJ2-1 | once | . | TRBV27
CASSLRSGETQYF | TGTGCCAGCAGCTTAAGGTCTGGAGAGACCCAGTACTTC | TRBJ2-5 | . | . | TRBV7-2
CASSLSKRGGRTDTQYF | TGTGCCAGCAGTTTATCTAAGCGGGGGGGCCGCACAGATACGCAGTATTTT | TRBJ2-3 | . | TRBD2 | TRBV28
CASTQDRLGGIQYF | TGTGCCAGCACCCAGGACAGGCTTGGTGGCATTCAGTACTTC | TRBJ2-4 | few | TRBD1 | TRBV6-1
CASRETSGGDSYNEQFF | TGTGCCAGCAGGGAGACTAGCGGGGGGGATTCCTACAATGAGCAGTTCTTC | TRBJ2-1 | few | TRBD2 | TRBV12-3/TRBV12-4
CATSDGLAGVTDTQYF | TGTGCCACCAGTGACGGACTAGCGGGAGTCACAGATACGCAGTATTTT | TRBJ2-3 | few | TRBD2 | TRBV24-1
CASTLYPGQAPGSYEQYF | TGCGCCAGCACTCTGTACCCGGGACAGGCCCCGGGGTCCTACGAGCAGTACTTC | TRBJ2-7 | few | TRBD1 | TRBV5-1
CSVERRAGGSTEAFF | TGCAGCGTTGAACGCCGGGCAGGGGGCAGTACTGAAGCTTTCTTT | TRBJ1-1 | . | TRBD1 | TRBV29-1
CASRPGLAKNIQYF | TGTGCCAGCAGGCCGGGACTAGCCAAAAACATTCAGTACTTC | TRBJ2-4 | . | . | TRBV6-1
CASNGRVGDTQYF | TGTGCCAGCAACGGGAGGGTTGGGGATACGCAGTATTTT | TRBJ2-3 | few | TRBD2 | TRBV6-1
CASSLAGRWQGAAGAEAFF | TGTGCCAGCAGCTTGGCGGGTCGGTGGCAGGGGGCTGCCGGAGCTGAAGCTTTCTTT | TRBJ1-1 | once | TRBD1 | TRBV5-4
CATSMGGGATYEQYF | TGTGCCACCTCCATGGGGGGGGGGGCTACCTACGAGCAGTACTTC | TRBJ2-7 | few | . | TRBV15